This TCR beta chain is drawn from a study of glioma-infiltrating T cells. TCR alpha and beta CDR3 regions were amplified from RNA using iRepertoire nested multiplex PCR. A single record per CDR3 protein comes from TCRdb applying MiXCR to the multiplex PCR reads. This repertoire shows 150,000 or so distinct CDR3 sequences, about two fifths found once; its top ten account for around a fifth. This TCR was sampled from a human donor with low-grade glioma or glioblastoma, undergoing nonglioma brain surgery, or in good health (not recorded which). The sequenced sample consisted of glioma tissue, nonneoplastic brain tissue, or PBMCs (not recorded which).

The CDR3 nucleotides are TGCAGCGGGGGGGCAGGGCCCGAGACCCAGTACTTC. Translated, it gives CSGGAGPETQYF. The chain has TRBV20-1 and TRBJ2-5, with 8 positions matching TRBD2. Germline V lookup: CDR1 DFQATT, CDR2 SNEGSKA (reference sequence). The CDR3 extends over 12 amino acids.